What follows are 20 T cell receptor beta chains derived from one specimen sequenced in a study of patients and donors after allogeneic stem cell transplantation. TCRdb ran MiXCR on the RT-PCR reads and lists one entry per CDR3 protein. The sample records 25,000 to 35,000 distinct CDR3 sequences, nearly 7% being singletons. The specimen was blood, either unsorted or a sorted T cell fraction (not recorded which). Source of these receptors: a human donor who was either an allogeneic HSCT recipient or a stem cell or donor lymphocyte infusion donor (not recorded which). It is not recorded whose cells these are; they may come from a transplant donor.

This clonotype was detected ten times or more. This sequence joins TRBV15 and TRBJ2-3; D is unclear. The CDR3 spans 13 residues. Germline V gene sequence: CDR1 LNHNV, CDR2 YYDKDF (reference sequence). Trimming pared 1 base from V and 4 bases from J, leaving 6 bases between. Here the CDR3 reads CATSRGSPDTQYF. The CDR3 DNA reads TGTGCCACCAGCAGAGGATCCCCAGATACGCAGTATTTT.

This clonotype was seen ten or more times. CDR3: CASSPRRSATNEKLFF. The CDR3 DNA is TGTGCCAGCAGCCCACGTCGGAGTGCAACTAATGAAAAACTGTTTTTT. V is TRBV7-9 and J is TRBJ1-4; D gene unclear. The CDR3 contains 16 residues. The germline V gene has CDR1 SEHNR and CDR2 FQNEAQ (reference sequence). V gave up 5 bases and J gave up 0 bases, with 13 bases separating them.

This clonotype was observed many times. The chain recombines TRBV6-6 with TRBJ1-4; D gene unclear. V was trimmed by 6 bases and J by 3 bases, leaving 11 bases between them. The CDR3 is made up of 14 amino acids. Per the germline V gene, CDR1 is MNHNY and CDR2 is SVGAGI (reference sequence). The CDR3 loop reads CASRHTGANEKLFF. CDR3 bases: TGTGCCAGCAGACACACTGGGGCTAATGAAAAACTGTTTTTT.

This clonotype has only a few counts. The chain employs TRBV7-7 and TRBJ2-5, with D possibly called TRBD1 or TRBD2 (7 bases each). The CDR3 extends over 13 amino acids. Germline V gene lookup returns CDR1 SSHAT and CDR2 FNYEAQ (reference sequence). The V end lost 3 bases, the J end lost 7 bases, and 12 bases lay between the germline ends. The CDR3: CASSFRGGGTQYF. DNA of the CDR3: TGTGCCAGCAGCTTCAGGGGGGGAGGGACCCAGTACTTC.

The chain carries TRBV6-2 or TRBV6-3 and TRBJ2-3; D unclear. CDR3 size: 13 residues. In germline, CDR1 is MNHEY, CDR2 SVGEGT. V lost 1 base to trimming and J lost 4 bases, with 6 bases between them. The CDR3 sequence: CASSYLLADTQYF. In DNA, the CDR3 is TGTGCCAGCAGTTACTTATTGGCAGATACGCAGTATTTT.

The chain links TRBV2 to TRBJ2-4, with D perhaps TRBD1 (5 bases). In germline, CDR1 is SNHLY, CDR2 FYNNEI. The CDR3 totals 15 residues. V was shortened by 7 bases and J by 0 bases, with 13 bases between the two germline ends. In DNA, the CDR3 is TGTGCCAGCAAGATCGACAGACTAGCCAAAAACATTCAGTACTTC. This translates into CASKIDRLAKNIQYF.

Only a few counts were recorded for this clonotype. The chain combines TRBV7-9 with TRBJ2-2; D remains ambiguous. Germline V gene sequence: CDR1 SEHNR, CDR2 FQNEAQ (reference sequence). Between the trimmed V and J ends, which lost 5 bases and 4 bases, there was a span of 5 bases. The CDR3 covers 12 residues. The CDR3: CASSPFTGELFF. CDR3 nucleotides: TGTGCCAGCAGCCCCTTCACCGGGGAGCTGTTTTTT.

This clonotype was counted at least ten times. The J gene is TRBJ2-1, the V gene TRBV7-9; 10 bases fit TRBD2. The CDR3 is made up of 14 amino acids. Per the germline V gene, CDR1 is SEHNR and CDR2 is FQNEAQ (reference sequence). Trimming removed 5 bases from V and 6 bases from J; junction bases left unmatched: 4. The CDR3 spells CASSQSGRANEQFF. Written as DNA, the CDR3 is TGTGCCAGCAGCCAGAGCGGGAGGGCCAATGAGCAGTTCTTC. Supplemented by reference TRBV7-9 and TRBJ2-1, the full variable domain reads DTGVSQNPRHKITKRGQNVTFRCDPISEHNRLYWYRQTLGQGPEFLTYFQNEAQLEKSRLLSDRFSAERPKGSFSTLEIQRTEQGDSAMYLCASSQSGRANEQFFGPGTRLTVL.

V gene TRBV21-1 combines with J gene TRBJ2-3; whether TRBD2, the table's D call, matches the DNA was not checked. TRBV21-1 is a pseudogene locus. This CDR3 has 16 residues. In DNA form, the CDR3 reads TGTGCCAGCAGCAAACAACTAGCGGCGGGCACAGATACGCAGTATTTT. This gives the protein CASSKQLAAGTDTQYF.

This clonotype was observed many times. The V and J genes are TRBV12-3 or TRBV12-4 and TRBJ1-1; no clear D. Trimming removed 4 bases from V and 2 bases from J, with 11 bases in between. The CDR3 loop spans 14 amino acids. Written as DNA, the CDR3 is TGTGCCAGCAGTTCCAACGAGGTTAACACTGAAGCTTTCTTT. Residues: CASSSNEVNTEAFF.

This clonotype was seen at least ten times. This chain links TRBV30 with TRBJ2-3; D remains ambiguous. Germline CDR1 is GTSNPN and CDR2 is SVGIG (reference sequence). CDR3 size: 13 residues. The V gene lost 2 bases and the J gene lost 3 bases, with 9 bases spanning the gap. This CDR3 reads CAWSRWATDTQYF. The CDR3 coding sequence is TGTGCCTGGAGTCGCTGGGCAACAGATACGCAGTATTTT.

The chain is built from TRBV6-2 or TRBV6-3 and TRBJ2-7; D tentatively fits TRBD1 or TRBD2 (5 bases each). The V and J ends lost 6 bases and 4 bases respectively, with 19 bases between them. Germline V CDR1 and CDR2: MNHEY, SVGEGT. This CDR3 has 15 amino acids. The CDR3 region has the DNA TGTGCCAGCAGGGGGCCTCCTTCATCGGGATACGAGCAGTACTTC. Protein product: CASRGPPSSGYEQYF.

The genes are TRBV24-1 and TRBJ2-5; the match to TRBD2 covers 8 bases. CDR1 is KGHDR, CDR2 SFDVKD, per germline. The CDR3 length is 15 residues. Trimming removed 9 bases from V and 0 bases from J; junction bases left unmatched: 8. CDR3 nucleotides: TGTGCCACCGAGAGCGGGAGCCAGTACCAAGAGACCCAGTACTTC. Amino acids: CATESGSQYQETQYF.

This clonotype was counted many times. The J gene is TRBJ2-7, the V gene TRBV10-3; 10 bases match TRBD1. The ends lost 6 bases at V and 3 bases at J; junction bases unmatched: 5. Germline V gene data show CDR1 as ENHRY and CDR2 as SYGVKD. The CDR3 runs to 14 residues. CDR3 sequence reads: CAIRTGTGVYEQYF. In nucleotides, the CDR3 is TGTGCCATCAGAACCGGGACAGGGGTCTACGAGCAGTACTTC.

This clonotype showed up many times. The gene calls are TRBV20-1 and TRBJ2-4; 7 bases fit TRBD2. Germline CDR1 and CDR2: DFQATT and SNEGSKA (reference sequence). Germline trimming cut 5 bases from V and 0 bases from J; bases unmatched to any gene: 13. The CDR3 runs to 17 residues. For the CDR3, the DNA is TGCAGTGCTGGGGGTACCGGGGGGATCCTAGCCAAAAACATTCAGTACTTC. This gives the protein CSAGGTGGILAKNIQYF.

This clonotype has only a few counts. This rearrangement joins TRBV28 to TRBJ2-7, with D unclear. Germline loops: CDR1 MDHEN, CDR2 SYDVKM. The CDR3 extends over 13 amino acids. V gave up 5 bases and J gave up 0 bases, with 8 bases separating them. In nucleotides, the CDR3 is TGTGCCAGCAGTCGCGACTTCTCCTACGAGCAGTACTTC. The encoded protein is CASSRDFSYEQYF. The full variable domain, with the rest looked up from reference TRBV28 and TRBJ2-7, is DVKVTQSSRYLVKRTGEKVFLECVQDMDHENMFWYRQDPGLGLRLIYFSYDVKMKEKGDIPEGYSVSREKKERFSLILESASTNQTSMYLCASSRDFSYEQYFGPGTRLTVT.

This clonotype was picked up many times. The rearrangement joins TRBV6-5 to TRBJ2-1, with D perhaps matching TRBD1 or TRBD2 (6 bases each). This CDR3 comprises 15 residues. The ends were cut back, 5 bases at V and 9 bases at J, with 20 bases in the middle. Germline V gene sequence: CDR1 MNHEY, CDR2 SVGAGI. The CDR3 is CASSRKPRGQGEQFF. CDR3 nucleotide sequence: TGTGCCAGCAGTCGTAAGCCTCGGGGGCAGGGTGAGCAGTTCTTC.

The gene calls are TRBV5-1 and TRBJ1-1; tentatively, D is TRBD1 (6 bases). CDR1 is SGHRS and CDR2 is YFSETQ in the germline V gene. The V end was cut by 1 base, the J end by 6 bases, with 16 bases between. The CDR3 has 15 amino acids. The DNA of the CDR3 is TGCGCCAGCAGCTTGAGGTCGCAGGGGACGGCTGAAGCTTTCTTT. This encodes CASSLRSQGTAEAFF.

This clonotype showed up many times. The rearrangement links TRBV19 to TRBJ1-1, with D perhaps matching TRBD1 (6 bases). Trimming shortened V by 4 bases and J by 6 bases, and 18 bases separated the two germline ends. Germline assignment: CDR1 LNHDA and CDR2 SQIVND (reference sequence). The CDR3 covers 15 residues. CDR3 coding DNA: TGTGCCAGTAGTAACCCGGGACACTGGGCTGCTGAAGCTTTCTTT. Translation: CASSNPGHWAAEAFF.

This clonotype occurred a few times. The chain recombines TRBV7-3 with TRBJ1-5; D gene ambiguous. V lost 5 bases to trimming and J lost 6 bases, with 11 bases between them. Germline CDR1 is SGHTA and CDR2 is FQGTGA. This CDR3 has 13 amino acids. The CDR3: CASSTGVGQPQHF. In nucleotides, the CDR3 is TGTGCCAGCAGCACCGGGGTGGGTCAGCCCCAGCATTTT.